This T cell receptor (beta chain) was captured in a study of shared clonotypes between healthy human individuals. Naive CD8 isolation took CD45RO-negative cells positively selected for CCR7 and excluded terminally differentiated effector memory CD45RA+ cells. The table came from immunoSEQ multiplex PCR; TCRdb's copy has only in-frame clones and leaves some out. The sample lists fewer than 1 million clones, 96% occurring once. Trimming left V 3 bases short and J 9 bases short, with 18 bases between. Germline V gene data show CDR1 as SQVTM and CDR2 as ANQGSEA. The CDR3 consists of 14 residues. The sample taken for sequencing was naive CD8+ T cells sorted from blood. The rearrangement uses TRBV29-1 and TRBJ2-1; the D gene is possibly TRBD1 (6 bases). This TCR was sampled from a man between 25 and 39 years old in good health. The DNA for the CDR3 is TGCAGCGTTGAGCCAGAGGGGGTTTTAACTGAGCAGTTCTTC. It translates to CSVEPEGVLTEQFF.